The rows below give T cell receptor beta chains drawn from one sample of a study of high-grade serous ovarian cancer treatment subgroups. Some clones are missing from TCRdb's copy, which holds only in-frame ones; the method was immunoSEQ multiplex PCR. The table shows approximately 36,000 clones, with 79% occurring only once. Sequencing used tumor tissue. The source of these receptors is a human donor with high-grade serous ovarian cancer. Both conserved end residues are part of each CDR3. A D gene is named only where the DNA matches it firmly. Size tells how often a clone was seen (once, few, many) or the class of an expanded clone, and some rows leave it out.

V	size	length	D	J	CDR3	DNA
TRBV28	few	13	-	TRBJ2-5	CASSLSGDQTQYF	TGTGCCAGCAGTTTGTCGGGGGACCAGACCCAGTACTTC
TRBV10-3	few	12	-	TRBJ2-3	CAMAGQSDTQYF	TGTGCCATGGCCGGACAGTCAGATACGCAGTATTTT
TRBV11-2	-	13	TRBD2	TRBJ2-2	CASILGGTGELFF	TGTGCCAGCATCCTGGGAGGGACCGGGGAGCTGTTTTTT
TRBV27	-	18	-	TRBJ2-7	CASSALGTWTYPYYEQYF	TGTGCCAGCAGTGCCCTAGGGACATGGACTTACCCCTACTACGAGCAGTACTTC
TRBV2	few	14	-	TRBJ1-5	CASSFTGNNQPQHF	TGTGCCAGCAGTTTTACAGGTAACAATCAGCCCCAGCATTTT
TRBV4-3	-	18	-	TRBJ1-4	CASSHYRDNDATNEKLFF	TGCGCCAGCAGCCATTACCGGGACAACGATGCAACTAATGAAAAACTGTTTTTT
TRBV5-1	-	15	-	TRBJ2-1	CASSLGSSSSNEQFF	TGCGCCAGCAGCTTGGGGTCCTCAAGCAGCAATGAGCAGTTCTTC
TRBV28	-	17	TRBD1	TRBJ2-2	CASSSSRAGQGTGELFF	TGTGCCAGCAGTTCGAGCAGAGCGGGACAGGGGACCGGGGAGCTGTTTTTT
TRBV5-1	-	16	TRBD2	TRBJ2-1	CASSSLGTSGSNEQFF	TGCGCCAGCAGCTCCCTCGGGACTAGCGGGAGCAATGAGCAGTTCTTC
TRBV30	few	11	-	TRBJ1-1	CAWSLVVEAFF	TGTGCCTGGAGCTTAGTGGTGGAAGCTTTCTTT
TRBV7-2	once	16	-	TRBJ2-4	CASSQIAELAKNIQYF	TGTGCCAGCAGCCAAATAGCGGAACTAGCCAAAAACATTCAGTACTTC
TRBV7-9	-	14	-	TRBJ1-1	CASSNSNEHSEAFF	TGTGCCAGCAGTAACAGCAATGAACACTCTGAAGCTTTCTTT
TRBV19	-	15	TRBD1	TRBJ1-2	CASSQFDGTGDGYTF	TGTGCCAGTAGTCAATTCGACGGGACAGGGGATGGCTACACCTTC
TRBV29-1	-	14	-	TRBJ1-2	CSVRRASENYGYTF	TGCAGCGTGCGTCGGGCTTCAGAAAACTATGGCTACACCTTC
TRBV29-1	-	12	TRBD1	TRBJ2-5	CSVLQGTETQYF	TGCAGCGTTCTACAGGGGACAGAGACCCAGTACTTC
TRBV7-9	-	13	-	TRBJ1-1	CASSRGDDTEAFF	TGTGCCAGCAGCCGAGGGGATGACACTGAAGCTTTCTTT
TRBV5-1	-	11	-	TRBJ2-1	CASSLDNEQFF	TGCGCCAGCAGCCTGGACAATGAGCAGTTCTTC
TRBV7-6	-	11	-	TRBJ2-5	CASGQGETQYF	TGTGCCAGCGGGCAGGGGGAGACCCAGTACTTC
TRBV29-1	once	15	TRBD2	TRBJ2-3	CSVVLPREGGDTQYF	TGCAGCGTTGTTCTCCCGCGGGAGGGCGGCGATACGCAGTATTTT
TRBV12-5	few	17	TRBD2	TRBJ2-1	CASGPLGLAGPYNEQFF	TGTGCTAGTGGTCCCCTGGGACTAGCGGGTCCCTACAATGAGCAGTTCTTC
TRBV4-1	-	18	TRBD1	TRBJ2-5	CASSQDSPGTGLQETQYF	TGCGCCAGCAGCCAAGATTCCCCGGGGACAGGGTTACAAGAGACCCAGTACTTC
TRBV10-3	-	15	-	TRBJ2-1	CAISESGGSRNEQFF	TGTGCCATCAGTGAGTCGGGCGGCTCGAGGAATGAGCAGTTCTTC
TRBV4-2	few	14	-	TRBJ2-6	CASSKSSGANVLTF	TGTGCCAGCAGTAAAAGCTCTGGGGCCAACGTCCTGACTTTC
TRBV10-2	-	12	TRBD1	TRBJ2-7	CAGGQGSYEQYF	TGCGCCGGCGGACAGGGTTCCTACGAGCAGTACTTC
TRBV7-2	-	17	-	TRBJ2-7	CASSPVGGELPHYEQYF	TGTGCCAGCAGCCCAGTCGGCGGGGAACTCCCACACTACGAGCAGTACTTC
TRBV6-6	-	13	-	TRBJ2-7	CASRGTENYEQYF	TGTGCCAGCAGGGGAACGGAAAACTACGAGCAGTACTTC
TRBV7-2	-	12	-	TRBJ2-7	CASSLVGTEQYF	TGTGCCAGCAGCTTGGTCGGGACAGAGCAGTACTTC
TRBV25-1	-	14	-	TRBJ1-5	CASSEGRVSQPQHF	TGTGCCAGCAGTGAAGGAAGGGTTAGTCAGCCCCAGCATTTT
TRBV5-1	medium-sized	15	-	TRBJ1-1	CASSLVGGSNTEAFF	TGCGCCAGCAGCTTGGTCGGCGGGTCGAACACTGAAGCTTTCTTT
TRBV18	-	13	-	TRBJ2-7	CASSVDRNYEQYF	TGTGCCAGCTCAGTGGACAGAAATTACGAGCAGTACTTC
TRBV6-5	-	14	-	TRBJ1-1	CASSYSDLYTEAFF	TGTGCCAGCAGTTACTCGGACCTATACACTGAAGCTTTCTTT
TRBV19	-	16	-	TRBJ2-7	CASSNPRTGAGDEQYF	TGTGCCAGTAGTAATCCCCGAACGGGAGCAGGCGACGAGCAGTACTTC
TRBV27	-	15	-	TRBJ1-1	CASGDSQGLGTEAFF	TGTGCCAGCGGCGACTCCCAGGGGTTGGGCACTGAAGCTTTCTTT
TRBV4-1	-	18	-	TRBJ2-3	CASSQGLFRTGNTDTQYF	TGCGCCAGCAGCCAAGGGCTTTTTCGGACTGGCAACACAGATACGCAGTATTTT
TRBV4-2	-	16	-	TRBJ2-2	CASSQDSRGNTGELFF	TGTGCCAGCAGCCAGGACAGTCGTGGGAACACCGGGGAGCTGTTTTTT
TRBV5-1	-	19	TRBD1	TRBJ2-7	CASSSSPSGPGQGANEQYF	TGCGCCAGCAGTTCATCCCCTTCGGGGCCGGGACAGGGGGCTAACGAGCAGTACTTC
TRBV6-5	few	15	TRBD1	TRBJ2-5	CASTSGQGLQETQYF	TGTGCCAGCACCTCCGGACAGGGCCTCCAAGAGACCCAGTACTTC
TRBV9	-	15	TRBD2	TRBJ2-3	CASSESGRHTDTQYF	TGTGCCAGCAGCGAAAGCGGGAGACACACAGATACGCAGTATTTT
TRBV28	-	19	TRBD2	TRBJ2-2	CASSSSTGLAGFGTGELFF	TGTGCCAGCAGTTCCTCCACGGGACTAGCGGGATTTGGGACTGGGGAGCTGTTTTTT
TRBV7-2	-	16	-	TRBJ1-4	CASSLSNSSTNEKLFF	TGTGCCAGCAGCTTATCCAACAGTTCAACTAATGAAAAACTGTTTTTT
TRBV15	-	19	TRBD1	TRBJ2-7	CATSRIVWTGMASSYEQYF	TGTGCCACCAGCAGAATCGTTTGGACAGGGATGGCCAGCTCCTACGAGCAGTACTTC
TRBV28	-	14	TRBD2	TRBJ2-1	CASSPTSGSNEQFF	TGTGCCAGCAGTCCTACTAGCGGGAGTAATGAGCAGTTCTTC
TRBV5-4	-	11	-	TRBJ2-5	CASSLEQTQYF	TGTGCCAGCAGCTTGGAGCAGACCCAGTACTTC
TRBV5-1	-	16	TRBD2	TRBJ2-7	CASRGGGLLAEGEQYF	TGCGCCAGTCGGGGGGGCGGCCTACTAGCAGAGGGGGAGCAGTACTTC
TRBV28	-	13	-	TRBJ2-1	CASSLSGYNEQFF	TGTGCCAGCAGTCTGTCTGGGTACAATGAGCAGTTCTTC